A selection of T cell receptor beta chains follows, all from one sample in a study of cytotoxic CD8 clonotypes in ibrutinib-treated CLL. Sequencing used immunoSEQ multiplex PCR; TCRdb keeps in-frame clones, though not all of them. Altogether some 93,000 clones are present, around 73% being singletons, with the ten largest covering around 30%. Here the sequenced sample was PBMCs, taken after 12 months of ibrutinib treatment. The receptors stem from a human donor with chronic lymphocytic leukemia. Both conserved end residues are part of each CDR3.

v_gene: TRBV21-1
j_gene: TRBJ1-5
CDR3aa: CASSNGDRVGSGNQPQHF

v_gene: TRBV27
j_gene: TRBJ2-5
CDR3aa: CASSSVAGGKETQYF

v_gene: TRBV29-1
j_gene: TRBJ1-2
CDR3aa: CSVGVGGQYYGYTF

v_gene: TRBV5-4
j_gene: TRBJ1-1
CDR3aa: CACSGRNTEAFF

v_gene: TRBV6-5
j_gene: TRBJ1-3
CDR3aa: CASSPDRQSGNTIYF

v_gene: TRBV4-1
j_gene: TRBJ2-7
CDR3aa: CASSQQDTASEQYF

v_gene: TRBV19
j_gene: TRBJ1-1
CDR3aa: CASSIDEVGATEAFF

v_gene: TRBV7-6
j_gene: TRBJ1-6
CDR3aa: CASSLFVGNSPLHF

v_gene: TRBV5-8
j_gene: TRBJ2-7
CDR3aa: CASSTPQGGSDEQYF

v_gene: TRBV7-2
j_gene: TRBJ2-7
CDR3aa: CASSLVGSGGTLGEQYF

v_gene: TRBV2
j_gene: TRBJ2-2
CDR3aa: CASRPGGLTGELFF

v_gene: TRBV7-2
j_gene: TRBJ1-2
CDR3aa: CASSLGPGQAGGGYTF

v_gene: TRBV2
j_gene: TRBJ2-5
CDR3aa: CASSEEGLEETQYF

v_gene: TRBV10-3
j_gene: TRBJ2-2
CDR3aa: CAISRGLNTGELFF

v_gene: TRBV30
j_gene: TRBJ1-2
CDR3aa: CAVDRDTTNYGYTF

v_gene: TRBV29-1
j_gene: TRBJ1-2
CDR3aa: CSSSTGTGIYGYTF

v_gene: TRBV19
j_gene: TRBJ1-1
CDR3aa: CASSETGTGGAFF

v_gene: TRBV9
j_gene: TRBJ2-3
CDR3aa: CASSTSGSTDTQYF

v_gene: TRBV19
j_gene: TRBJ2-1
CDR3aa: CASSPGTGSEQFF

v_gene: TRBV2
j_gene: TRBJ2-7
CDR3aa: CATGKVGYEQYF

v_gene: TRBV6-5
j_gene: TRBJ1-1
CDR3aa: CASTRSMNTEAFF

v_gene: TRBV2
j_gene: TRBJ1-5
CDR3aa: CASTGPAGQPQHF

v_gene: TRBV11-2
j_gene: TRBJ1-1
CDR3aa: CASSLIRNTEAFF

v_gene: TRBV29-1
j_gene: TRBJ1-1
CDR3aa: CSVSRGTEAFF

v_gene: TRBV28
j_gene: TRBJ1-3
CDR3aa: CASSAPGGGSGNTIYF